This T cell receptor beta chain appears in the sequencing data of a study of vaccination and CD4 T cells after COVID-19. Germline-derived CDR1 and CDR2 are SNHLY and FYNNEI. The CDR3 totals 15 residues. The V end lost 5 bases, the J end lost 2 bases, and 13 bases lay between the germline ends. Turning to this clonotype: Its antigen is unidentified.

CD4+ T cells that had been cultured provided DNA sequenced with the Oncomine TCR Beta short-read assay. Each CDR3 protein gets one entry after TCRdb re-called the PCR reads with MiXCR. The sample records 25,000 to 30,000 distinct CDR3 sequences, approximately 60% being singletons. Noted treatment: roughly 10-day PBMC culture with coronavirus spike peptide pools or control peptides (ViraFEST assay). ViraFEST relied on peptide pools to expand antigen-specific T cells; the TCRs were sequenced afterward. The chain has TRBV2 and TRBJ1-5; weak D call: TRBD1 (5 bases). The input for sequencing was CD4+ T cells from blood, cultured in vitro, taken after SARS-CoV-2 vaccination. This TCR was recovered from a human donor who received a COVID-19 vaccine. Here the CDR3 reads CASSTQGSGNQPQHF. CDR3 DNA sequence: TGTGCCAGCAGTACTCAGGGATCCGGCAATCAGCCCCAGCATTTT. The variable domain in full, completed from reference TRBV2 and TRBJ1-5, reads EPEVTQTPSHQVTQMGQEVILRCVPISNHLYFYWYRQILGQKVEFLVSFYNNEISEKSEIFDDQFSVERPDGSNFTLKIRSTKLEDSAMYFCASSTQGSGNQPQHFGDGTRLSIL.